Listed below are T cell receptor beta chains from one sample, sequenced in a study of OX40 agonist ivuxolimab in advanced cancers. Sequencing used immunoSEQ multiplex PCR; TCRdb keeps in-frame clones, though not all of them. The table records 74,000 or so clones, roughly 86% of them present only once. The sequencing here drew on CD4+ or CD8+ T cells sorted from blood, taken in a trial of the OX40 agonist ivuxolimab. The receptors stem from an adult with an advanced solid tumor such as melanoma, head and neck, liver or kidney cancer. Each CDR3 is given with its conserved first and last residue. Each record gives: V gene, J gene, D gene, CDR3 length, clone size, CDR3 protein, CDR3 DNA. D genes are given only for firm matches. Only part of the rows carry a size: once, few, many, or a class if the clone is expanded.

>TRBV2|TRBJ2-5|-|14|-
CASSRDLGQETQYF
TGTGCCAGCAGCCGGGACCTGGGGCAAGAGACCCAGTACTTC
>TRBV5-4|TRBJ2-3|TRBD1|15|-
CASSLRQGATDTQYF
TGTGCCAGCAGCTTAAGACAGGGGGCCACAGATACGCAGTATTTT
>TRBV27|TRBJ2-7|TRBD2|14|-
CASSGLAGVYEQYF
TGTGCCAGCAGTGGCCTAGCGGGAGTGTACGAGCAGTACTTC
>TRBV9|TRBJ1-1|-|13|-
CASSVTPNTEAFF
TGTGCCAGCAGCGTCACACCGAACACTGAAGCTTTCTTT
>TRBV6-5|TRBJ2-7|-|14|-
CASREGPGRYEQYF
TGTGCCAGCAGAGAAGGTCCGGGAAGGTACGAGCAGTACTTC
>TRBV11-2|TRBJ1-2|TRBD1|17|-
CASSRRTGTGDHYGYTF
TGTGCCAGCAGCAGGCGAACCGGGACAGGGGACCACTATGGCTACACCTTC
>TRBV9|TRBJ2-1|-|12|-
CASSLLGGGQFF
TGTGCCAGCAGCCTCTTAGGGGGAGGGCAGTTCTTC
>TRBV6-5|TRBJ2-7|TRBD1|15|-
CASSYSPDVGGLQYF
TGTGCCAGCAGTTACTCGCCCGACGTAGGGGGCCTTCAGTACTTC
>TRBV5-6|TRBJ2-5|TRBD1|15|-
CASSPGTGSRETQYF
TGTGCCAGCAGCCCTGGGACAGGGTCGAGAGAGACCCAGTACTTC
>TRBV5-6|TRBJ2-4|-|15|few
CASSPERGARDIQYF
TGTGCCAGCAGCCCTGAAAGGGGGGCGCGTGACATTCAGTACTTC
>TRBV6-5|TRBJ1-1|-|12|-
CASISVGTEAFF
TGTGCCAGCATTTCCGTGGGTACTGAAGCTTTCTTT
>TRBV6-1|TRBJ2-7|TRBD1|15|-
CASRLPRTGDYEQYF
TGTGCCAGCAGGCTCCCGAGGACAGGAGATTACGAGCAGTACTTC
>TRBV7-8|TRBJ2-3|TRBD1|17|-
CASRLNRDRGFTDTQYF
TGTGCCAGCCGCTTAAACCGGGACAGGGGATTCACAGATACGCAGTATTTT
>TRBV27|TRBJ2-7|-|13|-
CASSLGPAYEQYF
TGTGCCAGCAGTTTAGGCCCGGCCTACGAGCAGTACTTC
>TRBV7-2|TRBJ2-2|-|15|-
CASSPWRQNTGELFF
TGTGCCAGCAGCCCCTGGAGACAGAACACCGGGGAGCTGTTTTTT
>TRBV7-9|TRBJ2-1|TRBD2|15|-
CASSLEAGGWNEQFF
TGTGCCAGCAGCTTAGAAGCGGGAGGATGGAATGAGCAGTTCTTC
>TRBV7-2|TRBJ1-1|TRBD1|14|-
CASSFRQGLTEAFF
TGTGCCAGCAGCTTCCGACAGGGTTTGACTGAAGCTTTCTTT
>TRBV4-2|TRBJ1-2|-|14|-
CASSQVATFYGYTF
TGTGCCAGCAGCCAAGTAGCCACTTTCTATGGCTACACCTTC
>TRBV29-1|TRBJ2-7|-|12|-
CSGDGTSYEQYF
TGCAGCGGGGACGGGACTTCCTACGAGCAGTACTTC
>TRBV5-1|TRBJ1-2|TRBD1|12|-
CASSFQGDGYTF
TGCGCCAGCAGCTTCCAGGGGGATGGCTACACCTTC
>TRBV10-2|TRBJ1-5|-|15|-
CASSDGRMGYQPQHF
TGCGCCAGCAGTGACGGAAGGATGGGTTATCAGCCCCAGCATTTT
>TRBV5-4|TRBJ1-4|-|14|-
CASSLAGAEEKLFF
TGTGCCAGCAGCTTAGCAGGGGCGGAGGAAAAACTGTTTTTT
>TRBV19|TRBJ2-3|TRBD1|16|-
CASSPETGLGTDTQYF
TGTGCCAGTAGTCCCGAGACAGGGCTGGGCACAGATACGCAGTATTTT
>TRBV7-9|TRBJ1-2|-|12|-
CASSLEDGSYTF
TGTGCCAGCAGCTTAGAAGACGGGAGCTACACCTTC
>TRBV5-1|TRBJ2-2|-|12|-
CASSSGSGELFF
TGCGCCAGCAGCTCCGGTAGCGGGGAGCTGTTTTTT
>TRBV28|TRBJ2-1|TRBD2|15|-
CASSLHGLAGNEQFF
TGTGCCAGCAGTTTGCACGGACTAGCGGGGAATGAGCAGTTCTTC
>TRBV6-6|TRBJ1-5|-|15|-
CASSFYRVSNQPQHF
TGTGCCAGCAGTTTCTACAGGGTCAGCAATCAGCCCCAGCATTTT
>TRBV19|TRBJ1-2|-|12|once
CASSQRVWGYTF
TGTGCCAGTAGTCAAAGGGTTTGGGGCTACACCTTC
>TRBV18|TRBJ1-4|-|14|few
CASSPPGGSGKLFF
TGTGCCAGCTCACCTCCGGGGGGATCGGGAAAACTGTTTTTT
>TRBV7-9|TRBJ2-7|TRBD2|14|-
CASSLLAGAREQYF
TGTGCCAGCAGCTTACTCGCGGGAGCTCGTGAGCAGTACTTC
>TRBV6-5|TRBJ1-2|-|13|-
CASSYSYVGGYTF
TGTGCCAGCAGTTACTCGTATGTGGGAGGCTACACCTTC
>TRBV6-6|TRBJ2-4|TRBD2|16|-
CASSPTGTSGRNIQYF
TGTGCCAGCAGTCCTACAGGGACTAGCGGTAGAAACATTCAGTACTTC
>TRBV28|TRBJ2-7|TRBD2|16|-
CASSFPAWSGSYEQYF
TGTGCCAGCAGTTTCCCCGCTTGGAGCGGGAGTTACGAGCAGTACTTC
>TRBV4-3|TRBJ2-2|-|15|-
CASSQQGINTGELFF
TGCGCCAGCAGCCAACAGGGAATCAACACCGGGGAGCTGTTTTTT
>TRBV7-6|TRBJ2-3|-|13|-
CASSLVLSEAQYF
TGTGCCAGCAGCTTGGTTCTGAGCGAGGCGCAGTATTTT
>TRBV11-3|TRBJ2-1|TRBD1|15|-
CASSLGQGSYNEQFF
TGTGCCAGCAGCCTAGGACAGGGCTCCTACAATGAGCAGTTCTTC
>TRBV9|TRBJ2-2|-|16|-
CASSVAGRRGTGELFF
TGTGCCAGCAGCGTAGCGGGGCGACGGGGCACCGGGGAGCTGTTTTTT
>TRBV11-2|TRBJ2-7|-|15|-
CASSLERGRFNEQYF
TGTGCCAGCAGCTTAGAAAGGGGCAGATTTAACGAGCAGTACTTC
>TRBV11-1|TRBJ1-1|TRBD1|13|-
CASSRGQGIPAFF
TGTGCCAGCAGCCGGGGACAGGGGATACCAGCTTTCTTT
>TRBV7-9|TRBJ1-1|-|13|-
CASSSGPTVEAFF
TGTGCCAGCAGCTCCGGCCCGACAGTTGAAGCTTTCTTT
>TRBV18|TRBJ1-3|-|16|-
CASSAYSARAGNTIYF
TGTGCCAGCTCTGCCTATAGTGCCAGGGCTGGAAACACCATATATTTT
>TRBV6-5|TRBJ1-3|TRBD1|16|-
CASSYSGQSSGNTIYF
TGTGCCAGCAGTTACTCGGGACAGAGTTCTGGAAACACCATATATTTT
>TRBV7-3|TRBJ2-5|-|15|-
CASSLNGRGQETQYF
TGTGCCAGCAGCTTAAATGGTCGCGGCCAAGAGACCCAGTACTTC
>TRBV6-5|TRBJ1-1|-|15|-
CASRRGREANTEAFF
TGTGCCAGCAGACGCGGACGGGAAGCTAACACTGAAGCTTTCTTT
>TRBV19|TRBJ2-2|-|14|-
CASSSQGNTGELFF
TGTGCCAGTAGTTCACAGGGGAACACCGGGGAGCTGTTTTTT
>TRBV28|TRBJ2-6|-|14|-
CASSWSGPANVLTF
TGTGCCAGCAGTTGGTCAGGTCCCGCCAACGTCCTGACTTTC
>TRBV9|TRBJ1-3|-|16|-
CASSALGGGTGNTIYF
TGTGCCAGCAGCGCCCTGGGAGGGGGTACTGGAAACACCATATATTTT
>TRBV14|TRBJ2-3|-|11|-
CASSHTDTQYF
TGTGCCAGCAGCCACACAGATACGCAGTATTTT
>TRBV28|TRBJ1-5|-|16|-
CASRGNSRGFNQPQHF
TGTGCCAGCAGGGGGAATTCACGGGGTTTCAATCAGCCCCAGCATTTT